These 16 T cell receptor beta chains originate from one sample sequenced in a study of lymphopenia after photon versus proton radiotherapy. This table comes from immunoSEQ multiplex PCR, and its TCRdb copy is limited to in-frame clones, with some not included. The table records some 29,000 clones, 87% of them present only once. The input for sequencing was peripheral blood, taken from a patient treated with proton-based radiotherapy. Receptors were obtained from a woman aged 60-75 years with cholangiocarcinoma. Some clones in this sample may be carry-over from other donors' samples.

The chain uses TRBV5-6 and TRBJ2-1; the match to TRBD2 covers 11 bases. Germline CDR1 and CDR2: SGHDT and YYEEEE. The V and J ends lost 5 bases and 5 bases, in that order; junction bases with no gene match: 9. The length of the CDR3 is 16 residues. CDR3 sequence: CASSRPGLAANNEQFF. Here the CDR3 DNA reads TGTGCCAGCAGTCGTCCGGGACTAGCGGCAAACAATGAGCAGTTCTTC.

V is TRBV14 and J is TRBJ2-2; 7 bases are shared with TRBD2. The CDR3 loop spans 17 amino acids. J was trimmed by 13 bases and V by 3 bases; bases with no gene match: 20. CDR1 and CDR2 from the germline V gene are SGHDN and FVKESK. CDR3 sequence: CASSHGGGPPVGRGLFF. CDR3 bases: TGTGCCAGCAGCCATGGGGGGGGACCCCCGGTTGGTAGAGGGCTGTTTTTT. Complete variable domain (other parts from reference TRBV14 and TRBJ2-2): EAGVTQFPSHSVIEKGQTVTLRCDPISGHDNLYWYRRVMGKEIKFLLHFVKESKQDESGMPNNRFLAERTGGTYSTLKVQPAELEDSGVYFCASSHGGGPPVGRGLFFGEGSRLTVL.

As regards this clone: Distinct nucleotide sequences in the sample also encode this CDR3. The rearrangement joins TRBV5-1 to TRBJ1-4, with unresolved D. V gave up 0 bases and J gave up 0 bases, with 6 bases separating them. The CDR3 totals 15 residues. CDR1 is SGHRS, CDR2 YFSETQ, per germline. CDR3 protein: CASSLDSATNEKLFF. The CDR3 coding sequence is TGCGCCAGCAGCTTGGACAGTGCAACTAATGAAAAACTGTTTTTT.

The chain couples TRBV14 to TRBJ1-2; 12 bases are shared with TRBD1. This CDR3 is 17 amino acids long. The V segment lost 4 bases and the J segment 9 bases; nucleotides outside the gene matches: 15. Germline V gene lookup returns CDR1 SGHDN and CDR2 FVKESK. Here the CDR3 DNA reads TGTGCCAGCAGCCCCAAGAACTTATCGGGACAGGGGGCACGCTACACCTTC. Protein product: CASSPKNLSGQGARYTF.

This rearrangement joins TRBV4-3 to TRBJ2-3; 7 positions agree with TRBD2. The junction had 2 bases not matched to a gene; V was cut back by 3 bases and J by 2 bases. Germline values: CDR1 LGHNA, CDR2 YSLEER. The CDR3 totals 14 residues. CDR3 sequence reads: CASSHSGPTDTQYF. The CDR3 coding sequence is TGCGCCAGCAGCCATAGCGGGCCCACAGATACGCAGTATTTT.

The V gene is TRBV18, the J gene TRBJ1-1, with TRBD1 as a possible D gene (6 bases). Deletions cut 2 bases from V and 0 bases from J, with 16 bases between. Germline V gene lookup returns CDR1 KGHSH and CDR2 LQKENI. This CDR3 is 17 amino acids long. DNA of the CDR3: TGTGCCAGCTCACCAGGGGCAGGGGCCGCCCTGAACACTGAAGCTTTCTTT. It yields the protein CASSPGAGAALNTEAFF.

The CDR3 nucleotides are TGTGCCAGCAGCTTATATTCGGGGGTTGACACCGGGGAGCTGTTTTTT. This gives the protein CASSLYSGVDTGELFF. This chain uses TRBV7-2 with TRBJ2-2; a weak D match, TRBD2 (6 bases). CDR1 SGHTA and CDR2 FQGNSA come from the germline V gene. The V end lost 2 bases, the J end lost 3 bases, and 13 bases lay between the germline ends. The length of the CDR3 is 16 residues.

This clone appeared once. The rearrangement links TRBV18 to TRBJ1-3; 8 bases are shared with TRBD1. Germline-derived CDR1 and CDR2 are KGHSH and LQKENI. This CDR3 is built from 16 residues. The V segment lost 5 bases and the J segment 0 bases; nucleotides outside the gene matches: 6. The CDR3 spells CASSAAGGISGNTIYF. In nucleotides, the CDR3 is TGTGCCAGCTCAGCTGCAGGGGGCATCTCTGGAAACACCATATATTTT.

The chain employs TRBV2 and TRBJ2-7; 14 bases match TRBD2. This CDR3 contains 20 residues. The germline V gene has CDR1 SNHLY and CDR2 FYNNEI. V gave up 5 bases and J gave up 3 bases; unmatched junction bases: 18. CDR3 in amino acids: CASSSPIPGLAGAHFYEQYF. CDR3 nucleotide sequence: TGTGCCAGCAGTTCCCCCATACCGGGACTAGCGGGGGCCCATTTCTACGAGCAGTACTTC.

The rearrangement links TRBV10-3 to TRBJ2-1, with TRBD1 matching 7 bases. The junction had 7 bases not matched to a gene; V was cut back by 7 bases and J by 7 bases. The CDR3 is 13 residues long. The germline gives CDR1 ENHRY, CDR2 SYGVKD. CDR3 DNA sequence: TGTGCCATCAAAGGCAGGGGGTCGAATGAGCAGTTCTTC. It encodes CAIKGRGSNEQFF.

The chain has TRBV19 and TRBJ1-5; tentative D call: TRBD1 (5 bases). CDR1 is LNHDA and CDR2 is SQIVND in the germline V gene (reference sequence). The CDR3 is 14 residues long. Trimming stripped 5 bases from V and 4 bases from J, with 12 bases between. CDR3 sequence: CASSAMGGNQPQHF. The CDR3 nucleotides read TGTGCCAGTAGTGCGATGGGGGGTAATCAGCCCCAGCATTTT.

The chain uses TRBV4-1 and TRBJ2-5; the D gene is possibly TRBD2 (6 bases). Gene TRBJ2-7 matches the end of the DNA better, so the J call may be wrong. This CDR3 has 14 residues. Germline V gene sequence: CDR1 MGHRA, CDR2 YSYEKL. The CDR3 here is CASSLIADSYEQYF. The CDR3 DNA sequence: TGCGCCAGCAGCCTAATAGCGGATTCCTACGAGCAGTACTTC.

The chain employs TRBV27 and TRBJ2-7; 7 nucleotides agree with TRBD2. This CDR3 has 13 residues. Looked up from germline, CDR1 is MNHEY and CDR2 is SMNVEV (reference sequence). V shed 5 bases and J 3 bases; nucleotides not matched to a gene: 4. CDR3 coding DNA: TGTGCCAGCAGTCCCCGGGAGGACTACGAGCAGTACTTC. It translates to CASSPREDYEQYF.

The chain couples TRBV2 to TRBJ2-5; D unresolved. V dropped 6 bases and J dropped 5 bases, with 10 bases sitting between them. CDR3 size: 12 residues. Germline CDR1 reads SNHLY; CDR2 reads FYNNEI. Here the CDR3 DNA reads TGTGCCAGCAGCGTTGGATCGGAGACCCAGTACTTC. Residues: CASSVGSETQYF.

The chain carries TRBV2 and TRBJ2-3; either TRBD1 or TRBD2 may supply D (5 bases each). This CDR3 contains 13 residues. Between the trimmed V and J ends, which lost 6 bases and 6 bases, there was a span of 13 bases. CDR1 is SNHLY and CDR2 is FYNNEI in the germline V gene. CDR3 nucleotides: TGTGCCAGCAGCCCGGGTTGGGGGGATACGCAGTATTTT. This encodes CASSPGWGDTQYF. Variable domain in full (rest from reference TRBV2 and TRBJ2-3): EPEVTQTPSHQVTQMGQEVILRCVPISNHLYFYWYRQILGQKVEFLVSFYNNEISEKSEIFDDQFSVERPDGSNFTLKIRSTKLEDSAMYFCASSPGWGDTQYFGPGTRLTVL.

This rearrangement joins TRBV7-8 to TRBJ2-3, with D perhaps matching TRBD1 or TRBD2 (6 bases each). Per germline, CDR1 SGHVS and CDR2 FQNEAQ. The CDR3 consists of 15 residues. V lost 3 bases and J 3 bases, leaving 13 bases between the germline ends. The CDR3 DNA reads as TGTGCCAGCAGCTTTGGGGGGCCGGCGACAGATACGCAGTATTTT. The encoded protein is CASSFGGPATDTQYF.